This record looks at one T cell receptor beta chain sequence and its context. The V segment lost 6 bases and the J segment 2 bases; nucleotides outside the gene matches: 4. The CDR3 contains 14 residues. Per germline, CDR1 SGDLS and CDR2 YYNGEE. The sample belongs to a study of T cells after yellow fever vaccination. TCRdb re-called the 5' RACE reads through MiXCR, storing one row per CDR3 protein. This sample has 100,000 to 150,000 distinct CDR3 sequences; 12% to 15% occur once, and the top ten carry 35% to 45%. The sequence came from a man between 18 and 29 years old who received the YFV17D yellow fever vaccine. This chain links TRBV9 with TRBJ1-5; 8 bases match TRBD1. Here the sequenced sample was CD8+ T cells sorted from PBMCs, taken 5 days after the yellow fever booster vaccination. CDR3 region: CASNPGGRNQPQHF. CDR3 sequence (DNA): TGTGCCAGCAACCCAGGGGGCCGCAATCAGCCCCAGCATTTT.